This is a list of T cell receptor beta chains from one sample in a study of blood T cell repertoires in COVID-19. TCRdb's table, derived via immunoSEQ multiplex PCR, lists solely in-frame clones and lacks some. The sample lists 50,000 to 75,000 clones; 73% were seen once. Sequences were obtained from peripheral blood. These receptors were taken from a woman aged 45-60 years with active or convalescent COVID-19. Each CDR3 is given with its conserved first and last residue. A D gene is named only where the DNA matches it firmly. The listing skips clone size in some rows; elsewhere it reads once, few, many or a size class.

CDR3: CASLPTSGTFEDTDTQYF
DNA: TGTGCCAGCCTACCGACTAGCGGGACCTTTGAGGACACAGATACGCAGTATTTT
V: TRBV5-6
D: TRBD2
size: -
J: TRBJ2-3

CDR3: CAWSVRRDPANYGYTF
DNA: TGTGCCTGGAGTGTACGGAGGGACCCAGCTAACTATGGCTACACCTTC
V: TRBV30
D: -
size: few
J: TRBJ1-2

CDR3: CASSSILDREDEAFF
DNA: TGTGCCAGCAGTTCCATACTCGACAGGGAGGATGAAGCTTTCTTT
V: TRBV28
D: TRBD1
size: few
J: TRBJ1-1

CDR3: CASSLAGFNEKLFF
DNA: TGTGCCAGCAGCTTGGCAGGGTTTAATGAAAAACTGTTTTTT
V: TRBV5-6
D: -
size: -
J: TRBJ1-4

CDR3: CAIRGSVNNEQFF
DNA: TGTGCCATCAGAGGTAGCGTTAACAATGAGCAGTTCTTC
V: TRBV10-3
D: -
size: -
J: TRBJ2-1

CDR3: CASSARDILNQPQHF
DNA: TGTGCCAGCAGTGCCCGGGACATCCTCAATCAGCCCCAGCATTTT
V: TRBV2
D: -
size: -
J: TRBJ1-5

CDR3: CASLLADNEQFF
DNA: TGTGCCAGTTTACTAGCGGACAATGAGCAGTTCTTC
V: TRBV19
D: TRBD2
size: -
J: TRBJ2-1

CDR3: CASSSLTGWNYGYTF
DNA: TGTGCCAGCAGTTCCCTGACAGGGTGGAACTATGGCTACACCTTC
V: TRBV27
D: TRBD1
size: -
J: TRBJ1-2

CDR3: CASGLAQTGGTDTQYF
DNA: TGTGCTAGTGGTTTGGCCCAGACAGGGGGCACAGATACGCAGTATTTT
V: TRBV12-5
D: TRBD1
size: -
J: TRBJ2-3

CDR3: CATTARAGEGTDTQYF
DNA: TGTGCCACGACTGCGAGGGCGGGAGAGGGGACAGATACGCAGTATTTT
V: TRBV10-3
D: TRBD2
size: -
J: TRBJ2-3

CDR3: CASSGLGTGIQETQYF
DNA: TGTGCCAGCAGTGGTTTGGGGACAGGGATCCAAGAGACCCAGTACTTC
V: TRBV2
D: TRBD1
size: -
J: TRBJ2-5

CDR3: CASSEPGQGYEQYF
DNA: TGTGCCAGCAGTGAACCGGGACAGGGGTACGAGCAGTACTTC
V: TRBV21-1
D: -
size: once
J: TRBJ2-7

CDR3: CASSRVLTGGNTGELFF
DNA: TGCGCCAGCAGCCGAGTACTTACAGGGGGGAACACCGGGGAGCTGTTTTTT
V: TRBV5-1
D: TRBD1
size: -
J: TRBJ2-2

CDR3: CATSRDLRQGHEQYF
DNA: TGTGCCACCAGCAGAGATTTAAGACAGGGCCACGAGCAGTACTTC
V: TRBV15
D: TRBD1
size: -
J: TRBJ2-7

CDR3: CASSATRGLLKDTQYF
DNA: TGCGCCAGCAGTGCCACCAGGGGGCTTCTGAAAGATACGCAGTATTTT
V: TRBV5-1
D: TRBD1
size: once
J: TRBJ2-3

CDR3: CATSEHDRTSGSCEQYF
DNA: TGTGCCACCAGTGAACATGATCGGACTAGCGGGAGTTGCGAGCAGTACTTC
V: TRBV24-1
D: TRBD2
size: many
J: TRBJ2-7

CDR3: CASSLGTSFNEQFF
DNA: TGTGCCAGCAGCTTAGGGACTAGCTTCAATGAGCAGTTCTTC
V: TRBV7-6
D: TRBD2
size: -
J: TRBJ2-1

CDR3: CASSATGGNTEAFF
DNA: TGTGCCAGTAGTGCGACAGGGGGGAACACTGAAGCTTTCTTT
V: TRBV19
D: TRBD1
size: once
J: TRBJ1-1

CDR3: CASSPLRTGLDPDTQYF
DNA: TGCGCCAGCAGCCCACTTCGGACAGGGTTGGATCCAGATACGCAGTATTTT
V: TRBV5-1
D: TRBD1
size: -
J: TRBJ2-3

CDR3: CASSEYSGGTEAFF
DNA: TGCGCCAGCAGTGAATACTCAGGGGGGACTGAAGCTTTCTTT
V: TRBV10-1
D: TRBD1
size: -
J: TRBJ1-1

CDR3: CASSVGDSPYNEQFF
DNA: TGTGCCAGTAGTGTCGGGGACTCACCCTACAATGAGCAGTTCTTC
V: TRBV19
D: -
size: -
J: TRBJ2-1

CDR3: CASSRTGGYEKLFF
DNA: TGTGCCAGCAGTCGGACAGGGGGTTATGAAAAACTGTTTTTT
V: TRBV6-6
D: TRBD1
size: -
J: TRBJ1-4

CDR3: CASSLGMSSYEQYF
DNA: TGTGCCAGCAGCTTAGGAATGAGCTCCTACGAGCAGTACTTC
V: TRBV11-2
D: -
size: -
J: TRBJ2-7

CDR3: CSVGTSGSNTDTQYF
DNA: TGCAGCGTGGGGACTAGCGGGAGCAACACAGATACGCAGTATTTT
V: TRBV29-1
D: TRBD2
size: -
J: TRBJ2-3

CDR3: CAISLGQNNEQFF
DNA: TGTGCCATCAGCCTGGGGCAAAACAATGAGCAGTTCTTC
V: TRBV10-3
D: -
size: -
J: TRBJ2-1

CDR3: CAISESSEDEQYF
DNA: TGTGCCATCAGTGAGTCGTCAGAGGACGAGCAGTACTTC
V: TRBV10-3
D: -
size: few
J: TRBJ2-7

CDR3: CASSPRGLEAFF
DNA: TGTGCCAGCAGCCCGCGCGGACTTGAAGCTTTCTTT
V: TRBV3-1/TRBV3-2
D: -
size: -
J: TRBJ1-1

CDR3: CSVVEGVAEAFF
DNA: TGCAGCGTTGTCGAGGGAGTGGCTGAAGCTTTCTTT
V: TRBV29-1
D: -
size: -
J: TRBJ1-1

CDR3: CASSLMTSGNVNEQFF
DNA: TGTGCCAGCAGCTTGATGACTAGCGGGAACGTCAATGAGCAGTTCTTC
V: TRBV7-9
D: TRBD2
size: -
J: TRBJ2-1

CDR3: CASSLRLAGGVDTQYF
DNA: TGTGCCAGCAGCTTAAGACTAGCGGGAGGGGTGGATACGCAGTATTTT
V: TRBV11-2
D: TRBD2
size: -
J: TRBJ2-3

CDR3: CASSIRDSVGQPQHF
DNA: TGTGCCAGTAGTATAAGGGACAGTGTCGGTCAGCCCCAGCATTTT
V: TRBV19
D: TRBD1
size: few
J: TRBJ1-5

CDR3: CASSLGSGPFTEAFF
DNA: TGTGCCAGCAGCTTAGGGTCGGGTCCGTTTACTGAAGCTTTCTTT
V: TRBV7-6
D: -
size: -
J: TRBJ1-1

CDR3: CASSLAPRISGNTIYF
DNA: TGTGCCAGCAGCTTAGCCCCCAGGATCTCTGGAAACACCATATATTTT
V: TRBV7-8
D: -
size: few
J: TRBJ1-3

CDR3: CAISQEGSYNEQFF
DNA: TGTGCCATCAGTCAGGAGGGCTCCTACAATGAGCAGTTCTTC
V: TRBV10-3
D: -
size: -
J: TRBJ2-1

CDR3: CASSLELAGPAYTDTQYF
DNA: TGTGCCAGCAGCTTAGAACTAGCGGGACCCGCCTACACAGATACGCAGTATTTT
V: TRBV7-2
D: TRBD2
size: -
J: TRBJ2-3

CDR3: CASLPRTGYNSPLHF
DNA: TGTGCCAGCCTCCCGAGGACAGGTTATAATTCACCCCTCCACTTT
V: TRBV28
D: TRBD1
size: -
J: TRBJ1-6

CDR3: CASSFTKSGARNEQFF
DNA: TGTGCCAGCAGTTTTACTAAAAGTGGAGCGCGCAATGAGCAGTTCTTC
V: TRBV6-5
D: -
size: -
J: TRBJ2-1

CDR3: CASSFWTSGYYEQYF
DNA: TGTGCCAGCAGCTTCTGGACTAGCGGTTACTACGAGCAGTACTTC
V: TRBV11-2
D: TRBD2
size: -
J: TRBJ2-7

CDR3: CASSPTGAPYNEQFF
DNA: TGTGCCAGCAGTCCGACAGGGGCTCCCTACAATGAGCAGTTCTTC
V: TRBV6-5
D: TRBD1
size: -
J: TRBJ2-1

CDR3: CASSRPGLGVGELFF
DNA: TGCGCCAGCAGCCGCCCGGGACTGGGGGTCGGGGAGCTGTTTTTT
V: TRBV4-1
D: -
size: -
J: TRBJ2-2

CDR3: CSASRARSGGVDEQYF
DNA: TGCAGTGCTAGTAGGGCCCGATCGGGAGGAGTGGACGAGCAGTACTTC
V: TRBV20-1
D: TRBD2
size: -
J: TRBJ2-7

CDR3: CASRDGQGNTEAFF
DNA: TGTGCCAGCAGAGACGGACAGGGGAACACTGAAGCTTTCTTT
V: TRBV6-5
D: TRBD1
size: many
J: TRBJ1-1

CDR3: CASSLGGGQSYNEQFF
DNA: TGTGCCAGCAGCTTAGGAGGGGGTCAATCCTACAATGAGCAGTTCTTC
V: TRBV11-3
D: -
size: -
J: TRBJ2-1

CDR3: CASSFGGRNTGELFF
DNA: TGCGCCAGCAGCTTTGGAGGGAGGAACACCGGGGAGCTGTTTTTT
V: TRBV5-1
D: -
size: -
J: TRBJ2-2

CDR3: CATSGGEGPRSYEQYF
DNA: TGTGCCACCAGCGGTGGAGAGGGTCCCCGCTCCTACGAGCAGTACTTC
V: TRBV15
D: -
size: -
J: TRBJ2-7

CDR3: CASTSGASLGNQPQHF
DNA: TGTGCCAGTACCTCAGGGGCCTCTTTAGGCAATCAGCCCCAGCATTTT
V: TRBV19
D: -
size: once
J: TRBJ1-5

CDR3: CAWRDRNHYEQYF
DNA: TGTGCCTGGAGAGACAGGAATCACTACGAGCAGTACTTC
V: TRBV30
D: -
size: once
J: TRBJ2-7

CDR3: CASSLVPAQGETQYF
DNA: TGTGCCAGCAGCTTAGTGCCAGCCCAGGGGGAGACCCAGTACTTC
V: TRBV7-9
D: -
size: -
J: TRBJ2-5

CDR3: CASSPGTGGRTNEKLFF
DNA: TGTGCCAGCAGCCCAGGGACAGGGGGCAGAACTAATGAAAAACTGTTTTTT
V: TRBV3-1/TRBV3-2
D: TRBD1
size: few
J: TRBJ1-4

CDR3: CAISAAGTGSYEQYF
DNA: TGTGCCATCAGTGCTGCCGGGACAGGGAGCTACGAGCAGTACTTC
V: TRBV10-3
D: TRBD1
size: once
J: TRBJ2-7

CDR3: CASSKEAGVGAGELFF
DNA: TGCGCCAGCAGCAAGGAAGCGGGAGTAGGTGCCGGGGAGCTGTTTTTT
V: TRBV5-1
D: TRBD2
size: -
J: TRBJ2-2

CDR3: CSAVVNEKLFF
DNA: TGCAGTGCCGTCGTAAATGAAAAACTGTTTTTT
V: TRBV20-1
D: -
size: few
J: TRBJ1-4

CDR3: CASSSRTSGKTGELFF
DNA: TGTGCCAGCAGCTCCAGGACTAGCGGGAAAACCGGGGAGCTGTTTTTT
V: TRBV7-9
D: TRBD2
size: -
J: TRBJ2-2

CDR3: CASNRGRGNEQFF
DNA: TGTGCCAGCAACAGGGGCCGGGGCAATGAGCAGTTCTTC
V: TRBV6-5
D: TRBD1
size: once
J: TRBJ2-1

CDR3: CSVQGNYGYTF
DNA: TGCAGCGTTCAGGGCAACTATGGCTACACCTTC
V: TRBV29-1
D: -
size: few
J: TRBJ1-2

CDR3: CASSPQGGDNEKLFF
DNA: TGTGCCAGCTCACCCCAGGGAGGGGATAATGAAAAACTGTTTTTT
V: TRBV18
D: -
size: -
J: TRBJ1-4

CDR3: CASSSASRSETQYF
DNA: TGTGCCAGCAGCTCGGCCAGCCGGAGCGAGACCCAGTACTTC
V: TRBV7-6
D: -
size: -
J: TRBJ2-5

CDR3: CASRGLGGLEAFF
DNA: TGTGCCAGCAGGGGGCTTGGGGGCCTTGAAGCTTTCTTT
V: TRBV5-6
D: -
size: -
J: TRBJ1-1

CDR3: CASSSPEAYNEQFF
DNA: TGTGCCAGCAGTTCCCCTGAGGCCTACAATGAGCAGTTCTTC
V: TRBV16
D: -
size: -
J: TRBJ2-1

CDR3: CASSAPSGHSYNEQFF
DNA: TGTGCCAGCAGCGCTCCTAGCGGCCATTCCTACAATGAGCAGTTCTTC
V: TRBV9
D: TRBD2
size: few
J: TRBJ2-1